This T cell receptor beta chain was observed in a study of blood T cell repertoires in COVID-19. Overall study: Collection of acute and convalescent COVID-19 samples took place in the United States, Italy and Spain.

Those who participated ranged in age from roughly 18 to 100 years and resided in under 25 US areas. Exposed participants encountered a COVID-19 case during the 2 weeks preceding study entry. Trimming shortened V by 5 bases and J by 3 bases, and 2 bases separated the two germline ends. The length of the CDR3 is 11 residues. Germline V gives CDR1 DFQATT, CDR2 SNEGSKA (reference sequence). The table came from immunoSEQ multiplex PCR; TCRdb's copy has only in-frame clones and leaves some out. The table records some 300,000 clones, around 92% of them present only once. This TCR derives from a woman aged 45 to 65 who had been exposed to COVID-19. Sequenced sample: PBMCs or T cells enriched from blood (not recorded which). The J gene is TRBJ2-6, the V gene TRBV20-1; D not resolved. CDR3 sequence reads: CSARGANVLTF. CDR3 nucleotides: TGCAGTGCTCGTGGGGCCAACGTCCTGACTTTC.